The 21 T cell receptor beta chains in this list originate from one sample, sequenced in a study of control samples from healthy donors and cancer patients (dated by TCRdb to 2020 to 2022). The method behind the library was the immunoSEQ multiplex PCR assay. TCRdb retrieved this table from immuneACCESS and kept in-frame rearrangements only. Not all clones are present; in checked studies, unresolved V genes account for under half, and no reason is known for the remainder. The sample table shows roughly 38,000 clones, and approximately 87% are seen once. The ten top clones hold less than 55% of the sample. The sequenced material came from blood. These receptors originate from a man in his sixties in good health.

The V and J genes are TRBV6-5 and TRBJ1-2; no clear D. Looked up from germline, CDR1 is MNHEY and CDR2 is SVGAGI. This CDR3 has 15 residues. The V gene lost 0 bases and the J gene lost 2 bases, with 10 bases spanning the gap. The CDR3: CASSYSGIRNYGYTF. CDR3 nucleotides: TGTGCCAGCAGTTACTCGGGCATAAGGAACTATGGCTACACCTTC.

The chain couples TRBV6-5 to TRBJ1-4; no reliable D call. This CDR3 contains 14 residues. V was cut by 4 bases and J by 0 bases, with 6 bases left in between. The germline CDR1 and CDR2 sequences are MNHEY and SVGAGI. The CDR3 bases are TGTGCCAGCAGTTCCGACACAACTAATGAAAAACTGTTTTTT. It translates to CASSSDTTNEKLFF.

Comment on this clone: Other DNA sequences in the sample encode the same CDR3. The rearrangement joins TRBV7-9 to TRBJ1-1, with TRBD1 identical over 9 bases. Germline V CDR1 and CDR2: SEHNR, FQNEAQ (reference sequence). Trimming removed 3 bases from V and 1 base from J; junction bases left unmatched: 0. This CDR3 is 14 amino acids long. CDR3 sequence reads: CASSLTGGNTEAFF. The CDR3 nucleotides are TGTGCCAGCAGCTTGACAGGGGGGAACACTGAAGCTTTCTTT.

The gene calls are TRBV6-4 and TRBJ1-1; the D gene is possibly TRBD1 (5 bases). V was shortened by 0 bases and J by 7 bases, with 9 bases between the two germline ends. The length of the CDR3 is 13 residues. Per germline, CDR1 MRHNA and CDR2 SNTAGT. CDR3 nucleotide sequence: TGTGCCAGCAGTGACTCCTTCGGGGGTGAAGCTTTCTTT. It is translated as CASSDSFGGEAFF.

A note on this clone: A read error may account for a junction end that differs from germline. V gene TRBV6-5 combines with J gene TRBJ1-2; D may be TRBD1 (5 bases). The CDR3 sequence is 15 residues long. The germline V gene encodes CDR1 MNHEY and CDR2 SVGAGI. In DNA, the CDR3 is TGTGCCTGCAGGAACGGACGGGGGTATACCTATGGCTACACCTTC. Translation: CACRNGRGYTYGYTF.

J is TRBJ2-7 and V is TRBV5-5; D gene ambiguous. V shed 4 bases and J shed 6 bases, with 14 bases lying between them. The germline V gene encodes CDR1 SGHKS and CDR2 YYEKEE (reference sequence). The CDR3 length is 13 residues. Here the CDR3 reads CASSLPSGGEQYF. DNA for the CDR3: TGTGCCAGCAGCCTTCCTTCGGGTGGCGAGCAGTACTTC. The complete variable domain, with remaining parts taken from reference TRBV5-5 and TRBJ2-7, reads DAGVTQSPTHLIKTRGQQVTLRCSPISGHKSVSWYQQVLGQGPQFIFQYYEKEERGRGNFPDRFSARQFPNYSSELNVNALLLGDSALYLCASSLPSGGEQYFGPGTRLTVT.

This clone was found a few times. J is TRBJ2-7 and V is TRBV27; TRBD1 might be the D (7 bases). The CDR3 runs 12 residues. The V gene's germline CDR1 is MNHEY and CDR2 SMNVEV (reference sequence). The ends were cut back, 10 bases at V and 5 bases at J, with 15 bases in the middle. In DNA, the CDR3 is TGTGCCACCCACGGAGGGGGCCACGAGCAGTACTTC. This codes for CATHGGGHEQYF.

The gene calls are TRBV2 and TRBJ2-3, with D unclear. This CDR3 has 13 amino acids. Trimming took 6 bases from V and 3 from J, leaving 10 bases between them. CDR1 is SNHLY and CDR2 is FYNNEI in the germline V gene. The CDR3 here is CASSGRQTDTQYF. The CDR3 region has the DNA TGTGCCAGCAGCGGCAGGCAAACAGATACGCAGTATTTT.

This clone came up a few times. V and J are TRBV5-1 and TRBJ1-2, with no clear D. This CDR3 has 13 amino acids. Germline values: CDR1 SGHRS, CDR2 YFSETQ. V lost 0 bases to trimming and J lost 7 bases, with 10 bases between them. The CDR3 loop is CASSLAAGGGYTF. The DNA for the CDR3 is TGCGCCAGCAGCTTGGCGGCAGGTGGTGGCTACACCTTC.

The chain carries TRBV29-1 and TRBJ1-1, with D perhaps TRBD1 (6 bases). The CDR3 totals 13 residues. Germline CDR1 is SQVTM and CDR2 is ANQGSEA. V was trimmed by 7 bases and J by 0 bases, leaving 12 bases between them. The CDR3: CSAVGQLNTEAFF. In nucleotides, the CDR3 is TGCAGCGCCGTCGGACAGCTGAACACTGAAGCTTTCTTT.

The chain couples TRBV24-1 to TRBJ1-3; D unclear. This CDR3 has 11 residues. V was trimmed by 3 bases and J by 8 bases, leaving 4 bases between them. Germline CDR1 is KGHDR and CDR2 is SFDVKD. CDR3 loop: CATSDGYTIYF. For the CDR3, the DNA is TGTGCCACCAGTGATGGGTACACCATATATTTT.

The chain employs TRBV4-1 and TRBJ2-1; possible D gene TRBD1, 5 bases. The germline V gene has CDR1 MGHRA and CDR2 YSYEKL. The CDR3 is 15 residues long. Trimming pared 0 bases from V and 9 bases from J, leaving 15 bases between. CDR3 region: CASSQDPAGLGEQFF. CDR3 coding DNA: TGCGCCAGCAGCCAAGATCCTGCAGGGCTAGGTGAGCAGTTCTTC.

The chain is built from TRBV7-3 and TRBJ2-1, with D unresolved. CDR1 is SGHTA, CDR2 FQGTGA, per germline. The ends were cut back, 5 bases at V and 8 bases at J, with 13 bases in the middle. The CDR3 extends over 13 amino acids. DNA of the CDR3: TGTGCCAGCAGCCAGTACGTAACCGATGAGCAGTTCTTC. Amino acid sequence: CASSQYVTDEQFF.

This sequence joins TRBV20-1 and TRBJ1-1; D might be TRBD1 (5 bases). This CDR3 comprises 11 residues. V dropped 4 bases and J dropped 10 bases, with 13 bases sitting between them. Germline lookup yields CDR1 DFQATT and CDR2 SNEGSKA (reference sequence). CDR3 DNA: TGCAGTGCTAAGGGGCCGGGGCGAGCTTTCTTT. It yields the protein CSAKGPGRAFF.

The chain combines TRBV10-3 with TRBJ2-1; D is unresolved. Germline V lookup: CDR1 ENHRY, CDR2 SYGVKD. V lost 0 bases and J 6 bases, leaving 9 bases between the germline ends. The CDR3 runs 14 residues. CDR3 in amino acids: CAISESAGTNEQFF. CDR3 bases: TGTGCCATCAGTGAGTCGGCAGGTACCAATGAGCAGTTCTTC.

The V call is TRBV7-2, the J call TRBJ1-1; no reliable D call. The CDR3 is 18 amino acids. CDR1 SGHTA and CDR2 FQGNSA come from the germline V gene. V lost 4 bases, J lost 1 base, and 22 bases lay in between. The CDR3 reads CASSSPHDENVRNTEAFF. The DNA of the CDR3 is TGTGCCAGCAGCTCCCCCCACGACGAGAACGTGCGGAACACTGAAGCTTTCTTT.

V usage is TRBV27 and J usage is TRBJ1-1; 7 bases are shared with TRBD1. Germline V CDR1 and CDR2: MNHEY, SMNVEV (reference sequence). V lost 2 bases to trimming and J lost 4 bases; unmatched junction nucleotides: 16. There are 18 residues in the CDR3. As DNA, the CDR3 is TGTGCCAGCAGTTTAACCCCTCGCTCGACAGGGTGGGGCACTGAAGCTTTCTTT. Its translation: CASSLTPRSTGWGTEAFF.

The CDR3 is CASSFRAAYEQYF. CDR3 bases: TGTGCCAGCAGCTTTCGGGCAGCCTACGAGCAGTACTTC. The chain carries TRBV5-6 and TRBJ2-7; D unresolved. The CDR3 covers 13 residues. Germline-derived CDR1 and CDR2 are SGHDT and YYEEEE. The ends were cut back, 2 bases at V and 2 bases at J, with 8 bases in the middle.

The CDR3 DNA reads as TGTGCCAGCAATAGCGGGAGTCTGAACACCGGGGAGCTGTTTTTT. This encodes CASNSGSLNTGELFF. The chain is built from TRBV2 and TRBJ2-2; the match to TRBD2 covers 9 bases. This CDR3 is 15 amino acids long. The germline V gene encodes CDR1 SNHLY and CDR2 FYNNEI. The V and J ends lost 7 bases and 1 base, in that order; junction bases with no gene match: 4.

V is TRBV30 and J is TRBJ1-3; perhaps TRBD1 as D (5 bases). The CDR3 runs 18 residues. Germline CDR1 is GTSNPN and CDR2 is SVGIG (reference sequence). Trimming removed 3 bases at V and 6 bases at J, with 27 bases between. DNA for the CDR3: TGTGCCTGGAGGGATAAATTCGGGCAGGGCCTTTACAAAAACACCATATATTTT. It translates to CAWRDKFGQGLYKNTIYF.

The chain combines TRBV9 with TRBJ1-3; TRBD1 aligns across 8 bases. Germline assignment: CDR1 SGDLS and CDR2 YYNGEE. V was pared by 7 bases and J by 6 bases, with 9 bases of the junction left unmatched. The CDR3 is made up of 14 amino acids. CDR3 sequence (DNA): TGTGCCAGCGCCCGTCCGGGACAGGAAAACACCATATATTTT. This sequence encodes CASARPGQENTIYF.